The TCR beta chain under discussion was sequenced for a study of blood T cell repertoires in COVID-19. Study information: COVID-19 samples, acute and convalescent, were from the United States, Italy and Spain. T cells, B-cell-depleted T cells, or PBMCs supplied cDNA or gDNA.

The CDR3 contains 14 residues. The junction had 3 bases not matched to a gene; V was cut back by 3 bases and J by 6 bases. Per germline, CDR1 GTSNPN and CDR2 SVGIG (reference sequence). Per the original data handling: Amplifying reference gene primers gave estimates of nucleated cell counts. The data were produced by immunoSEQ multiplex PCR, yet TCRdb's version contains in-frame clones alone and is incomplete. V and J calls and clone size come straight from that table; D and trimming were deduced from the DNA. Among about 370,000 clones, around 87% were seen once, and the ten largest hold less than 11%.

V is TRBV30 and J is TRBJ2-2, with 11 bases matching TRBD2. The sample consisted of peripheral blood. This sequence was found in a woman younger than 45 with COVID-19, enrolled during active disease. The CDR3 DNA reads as TGTGCCTGGAGGGGACTAGCGGTCGCCGGGGAGCTGTTTTTT. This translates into CAWRGLAVAGELFF. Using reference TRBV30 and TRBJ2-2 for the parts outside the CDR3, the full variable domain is SQTIHQWPATLVQPVGSPLSLECTVEGTSNPNLYWYRQAAGRGLQLLFYSVGIGQISSEVPQNLSASRPQDRQFILSSKKLLLSDSGFYLCAWRGLAVAGELFFGEGSRLTVL.